This is a list of T cell receptor beta chains from one sample in a study of regulatory T cells in long-lasting Graves disease. TCRdb ran MiXCR on the multiplex PCR reads and lists one entry per CDR3 protein. The sample includes hundreds of thousands of distinct CDR3 sequences, roughly a sixth seen only once; the top ten take approximately 12%. The same specimen was also included in a second study, on T cells in Graves' hyperthyroidism and ophthalmopathy.

Sequenced material: peripheral blood mononuclear cells (PBMCs), taken at new diagnosis, from a patient treated with antithyroid drugs. The source is a man aged 18-30 years with Graves disease. The CDR3 runs from the conserved cysteine through the conserved F or W. The D gene is left open where the match is weak. Clone size is shown for a subset of rows, as once, few, many or a class of expanded clone.

v_call	j_call	d_call	clone_size	cdr3_aa	cdr3_nt
TRBV12-3/TRBV12-4	TRBJ2-7	NA	many	CASSASNRVYEQYF	TGTGCCAGCAGTGCGAGTAACAGGGTTTACGAGCAGTACTTC
TRBV7-9	TRBJ2-7	NA	many	CASSPTLYEQYF	TGTGCCAGCAGCCCGACCCTGTACGAGCAGTACTTC
TRBV10-2	TRBJ2-7	NA	NA	CASSEVGGRYEQYF	TGCGCCAGCAGTGAGGTGGGGGGCCGGTACGAGCAGTACTTC
TRBV7-2	TRBJ2-3	NA	NA	CASSLAGRPGTQYF	TGTGCCAGCAGCTTAGCGGGTCGGCCGGGGACGCAGTATTTT
TRBV20-1	TRBJ2-1	TRBD2	few	CSASELAGDPYNEQFF	TGCAGTGCTAGCGAGCTAGCGGGAGATCCCTACAATGAGCAGTTCTTC
TRBV20-1	TRBJ2-7	NA	few	CSATDYVNEQYF	TGCAGTGCTACTGACTACGTTAACGAGCAGTACTTC
TRBV7-8	TRBJ2-2	NA	many	CASSPYPGLFF	TGTGCCAGCAGCCCCTATCCCGGGCTGTTTTTT
TRBV11-1	TRBJ2-7	NA	many	CASSPRDPPYEQYF	TGTGCCAGCAGCCCACGGGACCCTCCCTACGAGCAGTACTTC
TRBV5-1	TRBJ1-4	NA	many	CASSLGDTFNEKLFF	TGCGCCAGCAGCTTGGGGGACACCTTTAATGAAAAACTGTTTTTT
TRBV5-1	TRBJ1-2	NA	few	CASSYSHTADYGYTF	TGCGCCAGCAGCTATTCCCATACAGCAGACTATGGCTACACCTTC
TRBV27	TRBJ1-2	NA	few	CASAISGTGDYTF	TGTGCCAGCGCGATTTCCGGGACGGGTGACTACACCTTC
TRBV6-5	TRBJ1-2	TRBD1	few	CASSSGQGALKYGYTF	TGTGCCAGCAGTTCTGGACAGGGGGCCTTGAAGTATGGCTACACCTTC
TRBV4-1	TRBJ2-3	NA	few	CASSRVDPDTDTQYF	TGCGCCAGCAGCCGAGTAGACCCAGACACAGATACGCAGTATTTT
TRBV2	TRBJ1-5	NA	NA	CASSEMREPQHF	TGTGCCAGCAGTGAAATGAGGGAGCCCCAGCATTTT
TRBV15	TRBJ1-1	NA	many	CATSGGPLIGVGTEAFF	TGTGCCACCAGCGGCGGACCCCTCATTGGGGTAGGCACTGAAGCTTTCTTT
TRBV27	TRBJ2-3	NA	many	CASKVGGTDTQYF	TGTGCCAGCAAGGTGGGGGGAACAGATACGCAGTATTTT
TRBV7-2	TRBJ1-1	NA	many	CASSLEGAGYNTEAFF	TGTGCCAGCAGCTTAGAGGGTGCAGGTTATAACACTGAAGCTTTCTTT
TRBV10-3	TRBJ1-1	NA	many	CAISPRGGGNTEAFF	TGTGCCATCAGTCCCCGGGGAGGGGGGAACACTGAAGCTTTCTTT
TRBV20-1	TRBJ2-1	NA	NA	CSARTQKGTYQDGSYNEQFF	TGCAGTGCTAGAACACAAAAAGGGACTTATCAAGATGGCTCCTACAATGAGCAGTTCTTC
TRBV20-1	TRBJ2-1	TRBD2	many	CSARPTSGSSYNEQFF	TGCAGTGCTCGCCCGACTAGCGGAAGTTCCTACAATGAGCAGTTCTTC
TRBV7-9	TRBJ2-3	NA	many	CASSFRGGTDTQYF	TGTGCCAGCAGCTTTCGGGGTGGCACAGATACGCAGTATTTT
TRBV19	TRBJ1-1	NA	NA	CASSIPRQNTEAFF	TGTGCCAGTAGTATTCCCCGACAGAACACTGAAGCTTTCTTT
TRBV7-9	TRBJ2-7	TRBD1	NA	CASSSQKGQELSYEQYF	TGTGCCAGCAGCTCTCAAAAAGGACAGGAGCTCTCCTACGAGCAGTACTTC
TRBV28	TRBJ1-1	NA	many	CASAKMNTEAFF	TGTGCCAGCGCGAAGATGAACACTGAAGCTTTCTTT
TRBV5-1	TRBJ1-2	NA	few	CASSLGQKANGYTF	TGCGCCAGCAGCTTGGGACAGAAGGCGAATGGCTACACCTTC
TRBV29-1	TRBJ1-3	NA	NA	CSVGQGSPSSGNTIYF	TGCAGCGTTGGACAAGGCAGTCCTAGCTCTGGAAACACCATATATTTT
TRBV2	TRBJ2-7	TRBD2	many	CASREGLDYEQYF	TGTGCCAGCAGGGAGGGACTAGACTACGAGCAGTACTTC
TRBV30	TRBJ1-2	NA	many	CAWSVGTRGYTF	TGTGCCTGGAGTGTCGGCACACGTGGCTACACCTTC
TRBV12-3/TRBV12-4	TRBJ1-4	NA	many	CASRPDSVIEKLFF	TGTGCCAGCAGACCGGACAGCGTCATTGAAAAACTGTTTTTT
TRBV27	TRBJ2-7	NA	many	CASSFGGSPSYEQYF	TGTGCCAGCAGTTTTGGGGGGTCACCCTCCTACGAGCAGTACTTC
TRBV10-3	TRBJ2-7	NA	NA	CAIGPNGSLYEQYF	TGTGCCATCGGTCCCAACGGGAGTCTCTACGAGCAGTACTTC
TRBV13	TRBJ2-5	NA	few	CASGTSKYQETQYF	TGTGCCAGCGGGACTTCTAAGTACCAAGAGACCCAGTACTTC
TRBV4-2	TRBJ1-1	NA	NA	CASSQDRSSNTEAFF	TGTGCCAGCAGCCAAGATCGGTCATCGAACACTGAAGCTTTCTTT
TRBV18	TRBJ1-2	NA	few	CASSPQGGQGYTF	TGTGCCAGCTCACCACAGGGGGGCCAGGGCTACACCTTC
TRBV7-2	TRBJ1-3	TRBD1	few	CASSAWTGTGNTIYF	TGTGCCAGCAGCGCTTGGACAGGGACTGGAAACACCATATATTTT
TRBV11-3	TRBJ2-5	TRBD2	many	CASSPGRAGETQYF	TGTGCCAGCAGCCCCGGGAGGGCCGGGGAGACCCAGTACTTC
TRBV7-2	TRBJ1-4	TRBD1	NA	CASSARDRRGEKLFF	TGTGCCAGCAGCGCCAGGGACAGGAGGGGTGAAAAACTGTTTTTT
TRBV18	TRBJ2-1	NA	many	CASSPIQGGEYNEQFF	TGTGCCAGCTCACCAATTCAGGGGGGAGAATACAATGAGCAGTTCTTC
TRBV28	TRBJ1-6	TRBD1	NA	CASDRGGSPLHF	TGTGCCAGCGACAGGGGTGGTTCACCCCTCCACTTT
TRBV7-2	TRBJ1-6	NA	few	CASSLQWSANSPLHF	TGTGCCAGCAGCCTCCAGTGGTCAGCTAATTCACCCCTCCACTTT
TRBV29-1	TRBJ2-5	TRBD1	NA	CSVEDRGTVREETQYF	TGCAGCGTTGAGGACAGGGGAACAGTCCGCGAAGAGACCCAGTACTTC
TRBV9	TRBJ2-7	TRBD2	once	CASSVGLTSPQYEQYF	TGTGCCAGCAGCGTAGGGTTGACTAGCCCTCAATACGAGCAGTACTTC
TRBV7-2	TRBJ1-1	NA	few	CASSPEREIRAEAFF	TGTGCCAGCAGCCCGGAGCGGGAAATCCGGGCTGAAGCTTTCTTT
TRBV20-1	TRBJ2-7	NA	many	CSARDQGGTQEQYF	TGCAGTGCTAGAGATCAAGGGGGGACCCAGGAGCAGTACTTC
TRBV7-9	TRBJ1-1	TRBD1	NA	CASSLPGQGASTEAFF	TGTGCCAGCAGCTTACCGGGACAGGGGGCAAGCACTGAAGCTTTCTTT
TRBV7-9	TRBJ1-2	NA	NA	CASSSTTGTAVYGYTF	TGTGCCAGCAGCTCTACAACAGGGACGGCTGTCTATGGCTACACCTTC
TRBV3-1	TRBJ1-3	NA	few	CASSQGGADRNTIYF	TGTGCCAGCAGCCAAGGGGGCGCAGACAGAAACACCATATATTTT
TRBV12-3/TRBV12-4	TRBJ1-2	NA	many	CASSPSSSYGYTF	TGTGCCAGCAGCCCGTCATCAAGCTATGGCTACACCTTC
TRBV20-1	TRBJ1-1	NA	few	CSARHVPNTEAFF	TGCAGTGCTAGACATGTCCCGAACACTGAAGCTTTCTTT
TRBV5-1	TRBJ2-7	NA	many	CASRERDTYEQYF	TGCGCCAGCAGGGAGCGGGACACTTACGAGCAGTACTTC